The clone carrying this TCR beta chain was seen a handful of times. As yet, its antigen is unknown. This record belongs to a study of T cell responses to AZD1222 COVID-19 vaccine. Regarding the study as a whole: AZD1222 recipients seropositive at baseline numbered only six or seven. In the spike-specific TCR repertoire, nearly half reportedly target unmutated variant regions.

The V gene's germline CDR1 is SGDLS and CDR2 YYNGEE. The CDR3 is made up of 15 amino acids. V lost 3 bases to trimming and J lost 1 base; unmatched junction nucleotides: 3. Sequencing used immunoSEQ multiplex PCR; TCRdb keeps in-frame clones, though not all of them. The sample lists 120,000 or so clones, around 90% occurring once. The specimen comprised peripheral blood, sampled on day 0 of AZD1222 vaccination. The rearrangement joins TRBV9 to TRBJ2-2, with 7 nucleotides matching TRBD1. The receptor's source is an adult in good health. The DNA for the CDR3 is TGTGCCAGCAGCGCGACAGGGCAGAACACCGGGGAGCTGTTTTTT. It specifies CASSATGQNTGELFF.